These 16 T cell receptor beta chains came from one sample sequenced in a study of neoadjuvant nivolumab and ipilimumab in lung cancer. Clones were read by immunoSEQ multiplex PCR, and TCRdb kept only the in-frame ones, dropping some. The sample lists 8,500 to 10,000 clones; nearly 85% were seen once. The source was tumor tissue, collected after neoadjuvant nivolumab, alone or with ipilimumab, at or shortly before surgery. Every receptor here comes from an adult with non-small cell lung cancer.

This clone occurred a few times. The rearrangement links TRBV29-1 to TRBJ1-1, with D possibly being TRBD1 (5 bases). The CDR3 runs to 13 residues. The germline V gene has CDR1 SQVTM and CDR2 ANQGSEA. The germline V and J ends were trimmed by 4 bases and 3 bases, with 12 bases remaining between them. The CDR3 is CSVAMGPDTEAFF. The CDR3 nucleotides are TGCAGCGTTGCGATGGGACCTGACACTGAAGCTTTCTTT.

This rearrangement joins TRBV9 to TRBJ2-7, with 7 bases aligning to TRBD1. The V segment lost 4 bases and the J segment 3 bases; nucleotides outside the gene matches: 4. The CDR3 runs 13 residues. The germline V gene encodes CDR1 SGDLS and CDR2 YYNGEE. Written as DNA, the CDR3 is TGTGCCAGCAGCCGGGACAGTCGCTACGAGCAGTACTTC. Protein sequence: CASSRDSRYEQYF. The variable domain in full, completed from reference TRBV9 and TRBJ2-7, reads DSGVTQTPKHLITATGQRVTLRCSPRSGDLSVYWYQQSLDQGLQFLIQYYNGEERAKGNILERFSAQQFPDLHSELNLSSLELGDSALYFCASSRDSRYEQYFGPGTRLTVT.

DNA for the CDR3: TGTGCCTGGAGTACCAGAGTAACTGAAGCTTTCTTT. Protein product: CAWSTRVTEAFF. This chain uses TRBV30 with TRBJ1-1; no firm D call. CDR1 is GTSNPN and CDR2 is SVGIG in the germline V gene (reference sequence). Trimming stripped 2 bases from V and 5 bases from J, with 9 bases between. This CDR3 region has 12 residues. The variable domain in full, completed from reference TRBV30 and TRBJ1-1, reads SQTIHQWPATLVQPVGSPLSLECTVEGTSNPNLYWYRQAAGRGLQLLFYSVGIGQISSEVPQNLSASRPQDRQFILSSKKLLLSDSGFYLCAWSTRVTEAFFGQGTRLTVV.

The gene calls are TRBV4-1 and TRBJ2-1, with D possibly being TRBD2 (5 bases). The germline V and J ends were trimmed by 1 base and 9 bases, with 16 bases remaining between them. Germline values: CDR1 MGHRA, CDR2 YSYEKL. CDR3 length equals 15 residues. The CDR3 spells CASSQVTARRGEQFF. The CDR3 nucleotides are TGCGCCAGCAGCCAAGTCACGGCGCGACGGGGTGAGCAGTTCTTC.

This CDR3 reads CASSGLWGRNEAFF. CDR3 DNA sequence: TGTGCCAGCAGTGGGTTGTGGGGGCGGAATGAAGCTTTCTTT. V gene TRBV6-5 combines with J gene TRBJ1-1, with a tentative D call TRBD1 (6 bases). Trimming removed 5 bases at V and 7 bases at J, with 17 bases between. Germline V CDR1 and CDR2: MNHEY, SVGAGI. The CDR3 totals 14 residues.

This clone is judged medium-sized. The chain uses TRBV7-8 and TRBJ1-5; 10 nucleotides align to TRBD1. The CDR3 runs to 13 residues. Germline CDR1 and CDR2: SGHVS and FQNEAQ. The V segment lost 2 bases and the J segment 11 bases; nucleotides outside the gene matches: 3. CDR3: CASSLRDRGSQHF. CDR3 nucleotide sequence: TGTGCCAGCAGCTTAAGGGACAGGGGTTCCCAGCATTTT.

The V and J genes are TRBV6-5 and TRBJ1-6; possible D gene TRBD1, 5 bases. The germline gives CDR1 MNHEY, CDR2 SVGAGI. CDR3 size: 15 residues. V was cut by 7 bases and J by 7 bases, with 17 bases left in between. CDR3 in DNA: TGTGCCAGCACGCAAATGGGGACCGCGAATTCACCCCTCCACTTT. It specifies CASTQMGTANSPLHF.

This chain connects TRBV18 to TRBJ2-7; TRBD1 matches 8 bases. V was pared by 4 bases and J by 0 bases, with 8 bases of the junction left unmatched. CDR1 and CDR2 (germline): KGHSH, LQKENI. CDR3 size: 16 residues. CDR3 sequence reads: CASSLWTGQSSYEQYF. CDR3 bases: TGTGCCAGCTCACTGTGGACAGGGCAGAGCTCCTACGAGCAGTACTTC.

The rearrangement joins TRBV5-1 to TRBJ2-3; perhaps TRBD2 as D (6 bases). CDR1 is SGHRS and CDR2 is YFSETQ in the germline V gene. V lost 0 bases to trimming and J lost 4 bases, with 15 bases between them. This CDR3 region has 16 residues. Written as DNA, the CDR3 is TGCGCCAGCAGCTTGGGGGACTCCCGAGTGTCAGATACGCAGTATTTT. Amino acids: CASSLGDSRVSDTQYF.

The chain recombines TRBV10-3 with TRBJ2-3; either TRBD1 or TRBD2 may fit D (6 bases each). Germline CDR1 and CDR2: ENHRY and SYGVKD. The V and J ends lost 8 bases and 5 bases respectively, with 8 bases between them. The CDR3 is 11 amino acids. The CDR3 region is CAIEGGDTQYF. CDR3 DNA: TGTGCCATCGAGGGGGGAGATACGCAGTATTTT.

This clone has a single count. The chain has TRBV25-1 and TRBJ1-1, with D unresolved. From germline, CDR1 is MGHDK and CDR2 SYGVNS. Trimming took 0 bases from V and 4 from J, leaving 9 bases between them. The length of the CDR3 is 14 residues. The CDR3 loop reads CASSEYPGSTEAFF. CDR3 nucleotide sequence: TGTGCCAGCAGTGAATACCCCGGGAGCACTGAAGCTTTCTTT.

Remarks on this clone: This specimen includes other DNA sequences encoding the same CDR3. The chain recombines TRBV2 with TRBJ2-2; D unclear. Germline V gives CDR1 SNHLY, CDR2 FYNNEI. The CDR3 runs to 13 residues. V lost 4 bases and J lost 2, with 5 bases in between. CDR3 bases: TGTGCCAGCAGTGGCCTTAACACCGGGGAGCTGTTTTTT. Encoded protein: CASSGLNTGELFF.

The DNA of the CDR3 is TGTGCCAGCAGTGAGGGGGGCTCGAAGACCCAGTACTTC. It yields the protein CASSEGGSKTQYF. This chain joins TRBV25-1 and TRBJ2-5; D may correspond to TRBD1 or TRBD2 (6 bases each). Trimming cost V 3 bases and J 6 bases, with 11 bases left between them. Looked up from germline, CDR1 is MGHDK and CDR2 is SYGVNS. CDR3 length equals 13 residues.

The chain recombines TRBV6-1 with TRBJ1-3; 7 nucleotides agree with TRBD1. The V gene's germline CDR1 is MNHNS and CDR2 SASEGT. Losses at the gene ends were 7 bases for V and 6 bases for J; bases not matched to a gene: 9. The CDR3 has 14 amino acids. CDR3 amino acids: CASTLGQYVNTIYF. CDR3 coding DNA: TGTGCCAGCACGTTGGGACAGTACGTAAACACCATATATTTT.

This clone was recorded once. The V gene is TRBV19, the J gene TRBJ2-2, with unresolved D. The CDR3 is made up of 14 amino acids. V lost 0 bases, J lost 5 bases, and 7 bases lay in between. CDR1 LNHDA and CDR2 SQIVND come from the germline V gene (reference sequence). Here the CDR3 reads CASSIDHQTGELFF. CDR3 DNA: TGTGCCAGTAGTATAGACCACCAAACCGGGGAGCTGTTTTTT.

The CDR3 DNA sequence: TGTGCCAGCAGTTACTCCCAGGGAGGGGGGCCCCAGTACTTC. Translation: CASSYSQGGGPQYF. The chain links TRBV6-5 to TRBJ2-5; possible D gene TRBD2, 7 bases. V was clipped by 0 bases and J by 9 bases, with 14 bases between them. Germline CDR1 and CDR2: MNHEY and SVGAGI. The CDR3 totals 14 residues.